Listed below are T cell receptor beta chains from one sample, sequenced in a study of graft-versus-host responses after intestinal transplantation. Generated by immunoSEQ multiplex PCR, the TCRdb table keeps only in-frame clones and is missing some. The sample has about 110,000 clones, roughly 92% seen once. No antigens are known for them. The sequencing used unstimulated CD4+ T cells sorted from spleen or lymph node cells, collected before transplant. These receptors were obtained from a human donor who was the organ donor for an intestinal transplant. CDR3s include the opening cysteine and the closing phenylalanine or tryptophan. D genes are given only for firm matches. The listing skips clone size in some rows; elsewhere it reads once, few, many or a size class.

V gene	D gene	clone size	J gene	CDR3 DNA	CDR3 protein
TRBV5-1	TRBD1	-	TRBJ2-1	TGCGCCAGCAGCTGGCCGGGACAGGGATCTGAGCAGTTCTTC	CASSWPGQGSEQFF
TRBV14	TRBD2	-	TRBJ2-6	TGTGCCAGCAGCCACTGGACTAGCGGCTTCTCTGGGGCCAACGTCCTGACTTTC	CASSHWTSGFSGANVLTF
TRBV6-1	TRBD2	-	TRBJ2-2	TGTGCCAGCAGTGAATGGGGGGCTAGCGGGAGAGGCGGGGAGCTGTTTTTT	CASSEWGASGRGGELFF
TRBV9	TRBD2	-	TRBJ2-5	TGTGCCAGCAGCGTAGTACTAGCGGATCAAGAGACCCAGTACTTC	CASSVVLADQETQYF
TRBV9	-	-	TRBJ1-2	TGTGCCAGCAGCGGTGCCTATAACTATGGCTACACCTTC	CASSGAYNYGYTF
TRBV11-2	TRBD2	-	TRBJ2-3	TGTGCCAGCAGCTTCGGGGGAGGGCTAGGGGATACGCAGTATTTT	CASSFGGGLGDTQYF
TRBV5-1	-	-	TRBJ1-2	TGCGCCAGCAGCTTGGAACCGGAATACTATGGCTACACCTTC	CASSLEPEYYGYTF
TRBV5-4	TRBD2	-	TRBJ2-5	TGTGCCAGCAGCTTGGGGTCTCGGGCTAGCGGGAGTGAGGGGGAGACCCAGTACTTC	CASSLGSRASGSEGETQYF
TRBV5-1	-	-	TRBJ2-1	TGCGCCAGCAGCTTAGAGGACTACTCCTACAATGAGCAGTTCTTC	CASSLEDYSYNEQFF
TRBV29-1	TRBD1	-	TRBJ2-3	TGCAGCGCGGGACAGAGCACAGATACGCAGTATTTT	CSAGQSTDTQYF
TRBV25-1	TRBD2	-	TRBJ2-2	TGTGCCAGCAACGGACTAGCGGGAGTCTTTAACACCGGGGAGCTGTTTTTT	CASNGLAGVFNTGELFF
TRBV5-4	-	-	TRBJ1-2	TGTGCCAGCAGCTTGGCAGGGAACTATGGCTACACCTTC	CASSLAGNYGYTF
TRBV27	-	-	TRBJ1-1	TGTGCCAGCAGTTCCCCATCTCAAGGGGGACTAACTGAAGCTTTCTTT	CASSSPSQGGLTEAFF
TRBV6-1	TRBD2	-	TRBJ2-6	TGTGCCAGCAGGGGAGGGTCTGGGGCCAACGTCCTGACTTTC	CASRGGSGANVLTF
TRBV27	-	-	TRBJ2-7	TGTGCCAGCAGTACCTCCCCACAGCTCCCGGCGCAGTACTTC	CASSTSPQLPAQYF
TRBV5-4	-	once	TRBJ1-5	TGTGCCAGCAGCCGAGGGCCTAATCAGCCCCAGCATTTT	CASSRGPNQPQHF
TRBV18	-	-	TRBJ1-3	TGTGCCAGCTCCCGCTCGACAGTAGGTGGAAACACCATATATTTT	CASSRSTVGGNTIYF
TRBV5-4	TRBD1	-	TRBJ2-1	TGTGCCAGCAGCCCGACAGGGGGTGGCTACAATGAGCAGTTCTTC	CASSPTGGGYNEQFF
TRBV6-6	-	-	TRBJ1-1	TGTGCCAGCAGTTCTAGAACCGGGACCCCTGGAGCTTTCTTT	CASSSRTGTPGAFF
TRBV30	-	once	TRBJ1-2	TGTGCCTGGAGTGTAAGCCGGCAGGGTACCACCTTC	CAWSVSRQGTTF
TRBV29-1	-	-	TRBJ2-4	TGCAGCGTTGAAGAGTCGGGGGCTGACATTCAGTACTTC	CSVEESGADIQYF
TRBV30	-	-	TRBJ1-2	TGTGCCTGGAGTCTAGGGGGGTCCTCCCACTACACCTTC	CAWSLGGSSHYTF
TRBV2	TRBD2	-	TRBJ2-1	TGTGCCAGCAGGAGTACTAGCGGGGGAAACAATGAGCAGTTCTTC	CASRSTSGGNNEQFF
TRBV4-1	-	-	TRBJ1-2	TGCGCCAGCAGCCGACATGGCTACACCTTC	CASSRHGYTF
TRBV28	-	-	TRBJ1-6	TGTGCCAGCAGTTTTTTTCAGGGTTCACCCCTCCACTTT	CASSFFQGSPLHF
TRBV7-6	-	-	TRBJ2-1	TGTGCCAGCAGCTTAGCCTCCAGTGAGCAGTTCTTC	CASSLASSEQFF
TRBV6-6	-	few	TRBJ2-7	TGTGCGTCAGGGACCCTCTACGAGCAGTACTTC	CASGTLYEQYF